This TCR beta chain was sequenced in a study of shared clonotypes between healthy human individuals. The protocol was immunoSEQ multiplex PCR, while the TCRdb copy is restricted to in-frame clones and leaves out a portion. The repertoire holds approximately 600,000 clones, with about 95% as singletons. CDR3 size: 15 residues. Germline assignment: CDR1 ENHRY and CDR2 SYGVKD. V dropped 0 bases and J dropped 4 bases, with 10 bases sitting between them. CD45RO-negative cells were positively selected for CCR7, leaving out terminally differentiated effector memory CD45RA+ cells. Sequenced sample: naive CD8+ T cells sorted from blood. This TCR was recovered from a woman in her twenties or thirties in good health. The V and J genes are TRBV10-3 and TRBJ1-3; perhaps TRBD1 as D (5 bases). The DNA for the CDR3 is TGTGCCATCAGTGAGTCGCAGGGTTTGGGAAACACCATATATTTT. This encodes CAISESQGLGNTIYF.